This T cell receptor (beta chain) was captured by sequencing in a study of OX40 agonist ivuxolimab in advanced cancers. Study-level information: Partial responses were achieved by three patients, one with hepatocellular carcinoma and two with cutaneous melanoma.

Comment on this clone: Its cognate antigen is unknown.

Measured with immunoSEQ multiplex PCR; TCRdb has only the in-frame clones, and not every one. The table has about 71,000 clones, 85% to 95% seen once. Overall study findings and caveats: Which antigen the expanded peripheral T cells recognized is unknown.

This clonotype originated in an adult with an advanced solid tumor such as melanoma, head and neck, liver or kidney cancer. The sequencing used CD4+ or CD8+ T cells sorted from blood, collected in a trial of the OX40 agonist ivuxolimab.

The CDR3 is CASSPTENTEAFF. DNA of the CDR3: TGCGCCAGCAGCCCGACAGAGAACACTGAAGCTTTCTTT. V gene TRBV5-1 combines with J gene TRBJ1-1, with a possible D match to TRBD1 (5 bases). Between the trimmed V and J ends, which lost 4 bases and 1 base, there was a span of 8 bases. The germline V gene has CDR1 SGHRS and CDR2 YFSETQ. The CDR3 spans 13 residues.